This TCR beta chain is from a study of blood T cell repertoires in COVID-19. CDR1 is SGHRS and CDR2 is YFSETQ in the germline V gene. The ends were cut back, 5 bases at V and 4 bases at J, with 15 bases in the middle. The CDR3 is 14 amino acids. Cohort assignment relied on participant-reported clinical history. Each recovered donor of Cohort 3 presented with two negative PCRs, clearance, or symptom resolution. Using immunoSEQ multiplex PCR, the repertoire was profiled, and TCRdb retains in-frame clones only, with some absent. The table shows around 300,000 clones, with roughly 91% occurring only once.

The receptor comes from a woman aged 55-70 years who had recovered from COVID-19. The sequenced sample consisted of PBMCs or T cells enriched from blood (not recorded which). This chain joins TRBV5-1 and TRBJ1-2; TRBD1 is a possible D gene (5 bases). CDR3 coding DNA: TGCGCCAGCAGGGAGATGCAGGGCGGCTATGGCTACACCTTC. Protein: CASREMQGGYGYTF. Full variable domain (rest looked up from reference TRBV5-1 and TRBJ1-2): KAGVTQTPRYLIKTRGQQVTLSCSPISGHRSVSWYQQTPGQGLQFLFEYFSETQRNKGNFPGRFSGRQFSNSRSEMNVSTLELGDSALYLCASREMQGGYGYTFGSGTRLTVV.